Listed here are 18 T cell receptor beta chains from one sample, sequenced in a study of T cell changes during pregnancy in multiple sclerosis. Using immunoSEQ multiplex PCR, the repertoire was profiled, and TCRdb retains in-frame clones only, with some absent. The table includes 85,000 to 130,000 clones, roughly 93% detected once. This sample comprised peripheral blood, obtained before pregnancy. These receptors came from a female donor with multiple sclerosis, enrolled in a pregnancy study.

The chain has TRBV10-1 and TRBJ1-2; 7 bases match TRBD1. V shed 10 bases, J shed 4 bases, and the junction held 6 bases outside the gene matches. Germline V CDR1 and CDR2: WNHNN, SYGVQD (reference sequence). The CDR3 runs to 12 residues. Here the CDR3 reads CAIYRGGYGYTF. The DNA of the CDR3 is TGCGCCATCTACAGGGGCGGCTATGGCTACACCTTC.

The rearrangement joins TRBV5-1 to TRBJ2-5; 14 bases agree with TRBD2. J lost 1 base, V lost 8 bases, and 10 bases had no gene match. The CDR3 runs 17 residues. Germline CDR1 and CDR2: SGHRS and YFSETQ. The DNA of the CDR3 is TGCGCCAGTGCGACTAGCGGGAGGGTTTTAAGCCAAGAGACCCAGTACTTC. Its translation is CASATSGRVLSQETQYF.

The V and J genes are TRBV19 and TRBJ2-1; D not certain. The V end lost 6 bases, the J end lost 0 bases, and 12 bases lay between the germline ends. This CDR3 spans 15 amino acids. The V gene's germline CDR1 is LNHDA and CDR2 SQIVND (reference sequence). The CDR3 sequence: CASRVELLSYNEQFF. The CDR3 bases are TGTGCCAGTAGGGTCGAATTACTCTCCTACAATGAGCAGTTCTTC.

CDR3 region: CASSEASGTSYEQYF. DNA of the CDR3: TGTGCCAGCAGTGAGGCTAGCGGGACCTCCTACGAGCAGTACTTC. V gene TRBV6-1 combines with J gene TRBJ2-7, with 9 positions matching TRBD2. The junction had 3 bases not matched to a gene; V was cut back by 3 bases and J by 0 bases. Germline V gene data show CDR1 as MNHNS and CDR2 as SASEGT. The CDR3 spans 15 residues.

The V call is TRBV7-2, the J call TRBJ2-5; perhaps TRBD2 as D (6 bases). Germline V CDR1 and CDR2: SGHTA, FQGNSA. This CDR3 is built from 15 residues. V was pared by 2 bases and J by 2 bases, with 12 bases between. CDR3: CASSLMLGLQETQYF. DNA of the CDR3: TGTGCCAGCAGCTTAATGTTGGGACTGCAAGAGACCCAGTACTTC.

The rearrangement links TRBV10-1 to TRBJ2-7, with TRBD1 as a possible D gene (5 bases). Germline values: CDR1 WNHNN, CDR2 SYGVQD (reference sequence). The CDR3 covers 13 residues. Trimming took off 0 bases at V and 2 bases at J, with 5 bases between the two ends. The CDR3 here is CASSESGAYEQYF. The CDR3 DNA follows: TGCGCCAGCAGTGAGTCAGGGGCCTACGAGCAGTACTTC.

The chain links TRBV27 to TRBJ2-1; TRBD2 might be the D (6 bases). V was shortened by 6 bases and J by 7 bases, with 16 bases between the two germline ends. CDR3 size: 14 residues. Per germline, CDR1 MNHEY and CDR2 SMNVEV (reference sequence). Written as DNA, the CDR3 is TGTGCCAGCAGGAATAACGGACTAACAAATGAGCAGTTCTTC. Residues: CASRNNGLTNEQFF.

The count of this clone is one. The genes are TRBV6-4 and TRBJ2-3; 7 bases are shared with TRBD2. The length of the CDR3 is 18 residues. The germline V gene has CDR1 MRHNA and CDR2 SNTAGT. V lost 0 bases, J lost 3 bases, and 12 bases stayed unmatched. For the CDR3, the DNA is TGTGCCAGCAGTGACTCTGGGGGAGGGCAGGTTTTTACAGATACGCAGTATTTT. Amino acid sequence: CASSDSGGGQVFTDTQYF.

The chain recombines TRBV27 with TRBJ2-1; 9 bases match TRBD2. Germline CDR1 reads MNHEY; CDR2 reads SMNVEV (reference sequence). Trimming cost V 3 bases and J 7 bases; bases outside gene matches: 4. This CDR3 is 14 amino acids long. The DNA of the CDR3 is TGTGCCAGCAGTTTGAGCGGGAGGTATAATGAGCAGTTCTTC. Translating gives CASSLSGRYNEQFF.

The chain has TRBV7-9 and TRBJ1-4; no reliable D call. Germline V gene sequence: CDR1 SEHNR, CDR2 FQNEAQ (reference sequence). V was pared by 3 bases and J by 7 bases, with 15 bases between. The CDR3 consists of 15 residues. The CDR3 sequence: CASSFYLRESEKLFF. CDR3 nucleotides: TGTGCCAGCAGCTTCTACCTGCGGGAGAGTGAAAAACTGTTTTTT.

The chain combines TRBV5-4 with TRBJ1-1; D gene unclear. The CDR3 contains 15 residues. Per the germline V gene, CDR1 is SGHNT and CDR2 is YYREEE (reference sequence). Trimming removed 2 bases at V and 1 base at J, with 12 bases between. CDR3 amino acids: CASSFGQRQNTEAFF. The CDR3 nucleotides are TGTGCCAGCAGCTTCGGTCAGAGACAGAACACTGAAGCTTTCTTT.

V gene TRBV7-5 combines with J gene TRBJ2-7; the table's D call, TRBD1, has no DNA check behind it. TRBV7-5 is termed a pseudogene. The CDR3 is made up of 19 amino acids. Here the CDR3 reads CVRSLVPGQTYPSGYEQYF. CDR3 DNA: TGTGTCAGAAGCTTGGTCCCGGGACAGACTTATCCTAGTGGTTACGAGCAGTACTTC.

The chain is built from TRBV7-2 and TRBJ1-2, with D hard to call. V lost 2 bases, J lost 5 bases, and 6 bases lay in between. Germline lookup yields CDR1 SGHTA and CDR2 FQGNSA. The CDR3 extends over 12 amino acids. The CDR3 loop is CASSLSTYGYTF. The CDR3 nucleotides read TGTGCCAGCAGCTTATCAACATATGGCTACACCTTC.

Only one count was recorded for this clone. The chain is built from TRBV19 and TRBJ1-1; perhaps TRBD1 as D (6 bases). The CDR3 length is 16 residues. The V and J ends lost 3 bases and 1 base respectively, with 15 bases between them. CDR1 and CDR2 from the germline V gene are LNHDA and SQIVND (reference sequence). The CDR3 sequence is CASSMQAGAPNTEAFF. CDR3 coding DNA: TGTGCCAGTAGTATGCAGGCGGGGGCACCGAACACTGAAGCTTTCTTT.

The CDR3 DNA follows: TGTGCCAGCAGCCAAGAAATAACGAGGACTGAAGCTTTCTTT. This codes for CASSQEITRTEAFF. The rearrangement joins TRBV4-2 to TRBJ1-1; no reliable D call. The length of the CDR3 is 14 residues. Germline CDR1 LGHNA, CDR2 YNFKEQ. V lost 0 bases and J lost 5, with 10 bases in between.

The rearrangement joins TRBV9 to TRBJ2-2; D might be TRBD1 (5 bases). Germline V CDR1 and CDR2: SGDLS, YYNGEE. CDR3 length: 17 amino acids. Deletions cut 5 bases from V and 0 bases from J, with 17 bases between. In DNA form, the CDR3 reads TGTGCCAGCAGTACACCTACAGGAGACTCGAACACCGGGGAGCTGTTTTTT. Translation: CASSTPTGDSNTGELFF.

CDR3 sequence (DNA): TGTGCCAGCCTACAGGGGACCTACGAGCAGTACTTC. Protein sequence: CASLQGTYEQYF. This chain uses TRBV28 with TRBJ2-7; TRBD1 aligns across 7 bases. V was pared by 8 bases and J by 2 bases, with 3 bases of the junction left unmatched. CDR3 length: 12 amino acids. From germline, CDR1 is MDHEN and CDR2 SYDVKM.

In nucleotides, the CDR3 is TGTGCCTGGAGGACAGGCACAGATACGCAGTATTTT. Translation: CAWRTGTDTQYF. V and J are TRBV30 and TRBJ2-3; possible D gene TRBD1, 5 bases. The CDR3 sequence is 12 residues long. V shed 3 bases and J shed 1 base, with 5 bases lying between them. The germline gives CDR1 GTSNPN, CDR2 SVGIG (reference sequence).